These 18 T cell receptor beta chains were sequenced from one sample in a study of T cell responses to AZD1222 COVID-19 vaccine. This table comes from immunoSEQ multiplex PCR, and its TCRdb copy is limited to in-frame clones, with some not included. This sample has around 130,000 clones, with roughly 92% found just once. The sequenced sample was peripheral blood, obtained 28 days after the second AZD1222 dose. The receptors stem from an adult who received the AZD1222 COVID-19 vaccine.

The rearrangement uses TRBV3-1 (or the pseudogene TRBV3-2) and TRBJ2-5; 7 nucleotides agree with TRBD1. This CDR3 region has 15 residues. Trimming at V came to 5 bases and at J to 2 bases, leaving 8 bases not matched to a gene. Germline loops: CDR1 LGHDT, CDR2 YNNKEL (reference sequence). The CDR3 is CASSSRGGPQETQYF. The CDR3 coding sequence is TGTGCCAGCAGCTCCAGAGGGGGCCCTCAAGAGACCCAGTACTTC.

This rearrangement joins TRBV30 to TRBJ1-1; unclear D gene. V was cut by 3 bases and J by 1 base, with 3 bases left in between. This CDR3 spans 11 amino acids. Per the germline V gene, CDR1 is GTSNPN and CDR2 is SVGIG (reference sequence). The CDR3 nucleotides read TGTGCCTGGAGGAGGAACACTGAAGCTTTCTTT. Its protein product is CAWRRNTEAFF.

The chain couples TRBV15 to TRBJ2-1, with 14 nucleotides matching TRBD2. The CDR3 has 20 residues. V was clipped by 0 bases and J by 8 bases; unmatched bases: 15. Germline CDR1 and CDR2: LNHNV and YYDKDF (reference sequence). CDR3 sequence: CATSREGARGLAGDSDEQFF. DNA for the CDR3: TGTGCCACCAGCAGAGAAGGGGCCAGGGGACTAGCGGGAGACTCGGATGAGCAGTTCTTC.

V and J are TRBV29-1 and TRBJ1-1; D unclear. This CDR3 comprises 13 residues. V lost 4 bases, J lost 0 bases, and 9 bases lay in between. Germline V gene lookup returns CDR1 SQVTM and CDR2 ANQGSEA. In DNA, the CDR3 is TGCAGCGTTGCGTCCGCTATGAACACTGAAGCTTTCTTT. It specifies CSVASAMNTEAFF.

Concerning this clone itself: Other DNA sequences in the sample encode the same CDR3. The chain uses TRBV5-6 and TRBJ1-2; D possibly corresponds to TRBD1 (5 bases). The CDR3 has 12 residues. Germline CDR1 reads SGHDT; CDR2 reads YYEEEE. Trimming cost V 0 bases and J 8 bases, with 8 bases left between them. CDR3 bases: TGTGCCAGCAGCTTGGGGGGGTCCGGCTACACCTTC. Translated, it gives CASSLGGSGYTF.

The genes are TRBV3-1 (or the pseudogene TRBV3-2) and TRBJ2-7; TRBD2 might be the D (5 bases). In germline, CDR1 is LGHDT, CDR2 YNNKEL (reference sequence). With 5 bases removed from V and 0 bases from J, the gap between germline ends came to 8 bases. The CDR3 totals 13 residues. The DNA for the CDR3 is TGTGCCAGCAGCGAAGCGGTCTCCTACGAGCAGTACTTC. This sequence encodes CASSEAVSYEQYF.

V usage is TRBV18 and J usage is TRBJ2-1; 11 nucleotides align to TRBD1. The CDR3 is made up of 16 amino acids. Unmatched junction bases numbered 8, after V lost 3 bases and J lost 7 bases. The germline gives CDR1 KGHSH, CDR2 LQKENI. CDR3 in DNA: TGTGCCAGCTCACCGGCCGGGACAGGGGGTAATAATGAGCAGTTCTTC. It encodes CASSPAGTGGNNEQFF.

This chain connects TRBV7-3 to TRBJ2-7, with D unclear. Germline CDR1 reads SGHTA; CDR2 reads FQGTGA. The CDR3 contains 13 residues. V dropped 2 bases and J dropped 6 bases, with 11 bases sitting between them. The CDR3 sequence is CASSLANTGEQYF. The DNA of the CDR3 is TGTGCCAGCAGCTTAGCCAACACCGGCGAGCAGTACTTC.

This chain joins TRBV28 and TRBJ1-1, with D possibly matching TRBD1 (5 bases). Trimming took off 7 bases at V and 10 bases at J, with 19 bases between the two ends. Germline CDR1 is MDHEN and CDR2 is SYDVKM. CDR3 length: 13 amino acids. CDR3 nucleotide sequence: TGTGCCAGCACCATGGAGGGGATCACGAGAGCTTTCTTT. It specifies CASTMEGITRAFF. The full variable domain, rest sourced from reference TRBV28 and TRBJ1-1, is DVKVTQSSRYLVKRTGEKVFLECVQDMDHENMFWYRQDPGLGLRLIYFSYDVKMKEKGDIPEGYSVSREKKERFSLILESASTNQTSMYLCASTMEGITRAFFGQGTRLTVV.

The DNA of the CDR3 is TGCAGCGCGACAGCGGGAAACACAGATACGCAGTATTTT. This gives the protein CSATAGNTDTQYF. The chain links TRBV29-1 to TRBJ2-3; 7 bases fit TRBD2. The germline V gene has CDR1 SQVTM and CDR2 ANQGSEA. Trimming removed 7 bases from V and 2 bases from J; junction bases left unmatched: 6. The CDR3 runs to 13 residues.

This chain links TRBV9 with TRBJ2-3; 14 nucleotides agree with TRBD2. The CDR3 covers 16 residues. Germline CDR1 SGDLS, CDR2 YYNGEE. J was trimmed by 1 base and V by 2 bases; bases with no gene match: 0. CDR3 residues: CASSVGLAGGTDTQYF. The CDR3 DNA sequence: TGTGCCAGCAGCGTGGGACTAGCGGGGGGCACAGATACGCAGTATTTT.

V is TRBV2 and J is TRBJ2-3; D is tentatively TRBD1 or TRBD2 (5 bases each). Germline lookup yields CDR1 SNHLY and CDR2 FYNNEI. With 7 bases removed from V and 3 bases from J, the gap between germline ends came to 14 bases. The CDR3 spans 14 residues. The CDR3 nucleotides read TGTGCCAGCACCCAGGGAGATTTAACAGATACGCAGTATTTT. It yields the protein CASTQGDLTDTQYF. Using reference TRBV2 and TRBJ2-3 for the parts outside the CDR3, the full variable domain is EPEVTQTPSHQVTQMGQEVILRCVPISNHLYFYWYRQILGQKVEFLVSFYNNEISEKSEIFDDQFSVERPDGSNFTLKIRSTKLEDSAMYFCASTQGDLTDTQYFGPGTRLTVL.

A single count supports this clone. The rearrangement links TRBV18 to TRBJ2-7; D might be TRBD1 (6 bases). Germline V gene sequence: CDR1 KGHSH, CDR2 LQKENI. The CDR3 spans 13 residues. Trimming left V 2 bases short and J 5 bases short, with 10 bases between. The CDR3 bases are TGTGCCAGCTCACCAAGTAAGGGGGACGAGCAGTACTTC. This encodes CASSPSKGDEQYF.

This clone appeared once. This chain uses TRBV7-2 with TRBJ1-4; 7 bases map to TRBD1. The length of the CDR3 is 14 residues. Germline V gives CDR1 SGHTA, CDR2 FQGNSA. The trim removed 4 bases at V and 3 bases at J, leaving 2 bases unmatched. The CDR3 region is CASSWTGPNEKLFF. As DNA, the CDR3 is TGTGCCAGCAGCTGGACAGGTCCTAATGAAAAACTGTTTTTT.

This sequence joins TRBV4-2 and TRBJ1-1; 7 bases map to TRBD1. Per the germline V gene, CDR1 is LGHNA and CDR2 is YNFKEQ. This CDR3 contains 17 residues. The ends lost 0 bases at V and 2 bases at J; junction bases unmatched: 9. The CDR3 loop is CASSQDGRDSSNTEAFF. CDR3 in DNA: TGTGCCAGCAGCCAAGATGGTCGGGACAGCTCCAACACTGAAGCTTTCTTT.

A few counts support this clone. The chain has TRBV14 and TRBJ1-2; 9 bases fit TRBD1. Germline CDR1 is SGHDN and CDR2 is FVKESK. The ends lost 1 base at V and 8 bases at J; junction bases unmatched: 11. This CDR3 comprises 16 residues. DNA of the CDR3: TGTGCCAGCAGCCAAGTCTCGGACAGGGGAAGATACGGCTACACCTTC. Translating it yields CASSQVSDRGRYGYTF.

The chain carries TRBV30 and TRBJ2-1; no clear D. Trimming stripped 0 bases from V and 4 bases from J, with 7 bases between. From germline, CDR1 is GTSNPN and CDR2 SVGIG (reference sequence). This CDR3 is built from 13 residues. CDR3 in amino acids: CAWSVRLYNEQFF. CDR3 nucleotide sequence: TGTGCCTGGAGTGTACGGCTGTACAATGAGCAGTTCTTC.

CDR3 loop: CASNGLSRMNTEAFF. In DNA, the CDR3 is TGTGCCAGCAATGGACTGAGCCGCATGAACACTGAAGCTTTCTTT. The chain links TRBV6-5 to TRBJ1-1, with D hard to call. The CDR3 loop spans 15 amino acids. Trimming took 7 bases from V and 0 from J, leaving 15 bases between them. CDR1 and CDR2 (germline): MNHEY, SVGAGI.